This entry lists 27 T cell receptor beta chains sequenced from one sample in a study of spatial heterogeneity in lung cancer. MiXCR, applied by TCRdb to the 5' RACE reads, yields one record per CDR3 protein. The sample holds approximately 92,000 distinct CDR3 sequences; less than 15% are singletons and the top ten take roughly two fifths. Stated time point: sample taken at primary tumor resection. This material consisted of PBMCs, taken at surgery. The receptors originated from a male donor with early-stage non-small cell lung cancer.

This clonotype was seen many times. V and J are TRBV5-1 and TRBJ2-1; 7 bases line up with TRBD1. Germline assignment: CDR1 SGHRS and CDR2 YFSETQ. The CDR3 runs 15 residues. With V trimmed by 0 bases and J by 1 base, 1 base remained unmatched. The CDR3 here is CASSLGQGSYNEQFF. The DNA for the CDR3 is TGCGCCAGCAGCTTGGGACAGGGTTCCTACAATGAGCAGTTCTTC.

This chain connects TRBV6-4 to TRBJ1-1, with D unclear. From germline, CDR1 is MRHNA and CDR2 SNTAGT. V lost 6 bases and J lost 0, with 8 bases in between. This CDR3 has 13 amino acids. This CDR3 reads CASSVDLNTEAFF. The DNA of the CDR3 is TGTGCCAGCAGCGTAGACTTGAACACTGAAGCTTTCTTT.

This clonotype was observed a handful of times. V gene TRBV4-3 combines with J gene TRBJ2-1; D perhaps matches TRBD2 (5 bases). Germline V gene data show CDR1 as LGHNA and CDR2 as YSLEER. Deletions cut 0 bases from V and 8 bases from J, with 11 bases between. This CDR3 contains 14 residues. Here the CDR3 DNA reads TGCGCCAGCAGCCAAGAGTTTACTAGTTATGAGCAGTTCTTC. Translated, it gives CASSQEFTSYEQFF.

The chain has TRBV5-1 and TRBJ1-5, with TRBD1 matching 9 bases. With V trimmed by 4 bases and J by 2 bases, 16 bases remained unmatched. Per the germline V gene, CDR1 is SGHRS and CDR2 is YFSETQ. CDR3 length: 19 amino acids. The CDR3 reads CASSQIRGDRVNGNQPQHF. CDR3 DNA sequence: TGCGCCAGCAGCCAAATCCGAGGGGACAGGGTGAACGGCAATCAGCCCCAGCATTTT.

This clonotype was observed a handful of times. This chain uses TRBV6-1 with TRBJ2-1; TRBD2 agrees at 9 bases. V shed 1 base and J 7 bases; nucleotides not matched to a gene: 5. Germline values: CDR1 MNHNS, CDR2 SASEGT. The CDR3 is 15 residues long. CDR3 sequence: CASSEVAGVTNEQFF. For the CDR3, the DNA is TGTGCCAGCAGTGAAGTAGCGGGAGTAACGAATGAGCAGTTCTTC.

The rearrangement uses TRBV12-3 or TRBV12-4 and TRBJ2-3; 7 bases are a match to TRBD2. This CDR3 comprises 17 residues. Trimming removed 7 bases from V and 0 bases from J; junction bases left unmatched: 13. CDR3 nucleotides: TGTGCCAGCACCTTGGCGGCGGGAGCTCTAAGCACAGATACGCAGTATTTT. Translating gives CASTLAAGALSTDTQYF.

The chain joins TRBV7-9 to TRBJ2-2, with a weak D call TRBD2 (6 bases). The V end was cut by 1 base, the J end by 4 bases, with 13 bases between. CDR1 is SEHNR, CDR2 FQNEAQ, per germline (reference sequence). CDR3 length equals 16 residues. CDR3 region: CASSLDWAGSTGELFF. The CDR3 DNA reads TGTGCCAGCAGCTTAGACTGGGCGGGGAGCACCGGGGAGCTGTTTTTT.

This clonotype has just a few counts. The rearrangement links TRBV20-1 to TRBJ1-4; D possibly corresponds to TRBD1 (6 bases). Germline CDR1 is DFQATT and CDR2 is SNEGSKA (reference sequence). The germline V and J ends were trimmed by 6 bases and 8 bases, with 16 bases remaining between them. CDR3 length: 13 residues. CDR3 DNA: TGCAGTGCCTATGGAGGGGGGGGCGAAAAACTGTTTTTT. As protein: CSAYGGGGEKLFF.

J is TRBJ1-4 and V is TRBV14, with TRBD1 identical over 12 bases. The J segment lost 8 bases and the V segment lost 5 bases, leaving 6 bases of the junction unmatched. There are 15 residues in the CDR3. Germline V gives CDR1 SGHDN, CDR2 FVKESK. Written as DNA, the CDR3 is TGTGCCAGCAGCGAAGCCGGGACAGGGGGCGAAAAACTGTTTTTT. It is translated as CASSEAGTGGEKLFF.

The chain has TRBV11-1 and TRBJ1-2, with a possible D match to TRBD1 (6 bases). The CDR3 has 14 amino acids. The germline gives CDR1 SGHAT, CDR2 FQDESV (reference sequence). Trimming cost V 5 bases and J 5 bases, with 15 bases left between them. CDR3 sequence: CASSPDSQVYGYTF. CDR3 DNA: TGTGCCAGCAGCCCGGACAGCCAAGTATATGGCTACACCTTC.

This clonotype was seen many times. The J gene is TRBJ1-4, the V gene TRBV28; D call uncertain. Trimming stripped 3 bases from V and 5 bases from J, with 7 bases between. CDR1 and CDR2 (germline): MDHEN, SYDVKM. This CDR3 has 13 residues. The CDR3 DNA sequence: TGTGCCAGCAGTTTGGTAGGGAATGAAAAACTGTTTTTT. This codes for CASSLVGNEKLFF.

The chain recombines TRBV7-2 with TRBJ1-1; weak D call: TRBD1 (5 bases). This CDR3 contains 13 residues. Germline V gene lookup returns CDR1 SGHTA and CDR2 FQGNSA. Between the trimmed V and J ends, which lost 2 bases and 3 bases, there was a span of 7 bases. The CDR3 reads CASSLFRDTEAFF. The CDR3 DNA reads as TGTGCCAGCAGCTTATTCAGGGACACTGAAGCTTTCTTT.

This clonotype was seen repeatedly, ten times or more. In nucleotides, the CDR3 is TGTGCCAGCAGCTATGACAGGGGATCCGAGCAGTACTTC. Its translation is CASSYDRGSEQYF. The chain links TRBV5-4 to TRBJ2-7, with 8 nucleotides matching TRBD1. The J segment lost 6 bases and the V segment lost 3 bases, leaving 5 bases of the junction unmatched. CDR1 is SGHNT, CDR2 YYREEE, per germline (reference sequence). The CDR3 loop spans 13 amino acids.

For the CDR3, the DNA is TGTGCCAGCAGGGGGCCGAATTCACCCCTCCACTTT. Protein product: CASRGPNSPLHF. The chain combines TRBV28 with TRBJ1-6, with D perhaps matching TRBD1 (5 bases). The germline V gene encodes CDR1 MDHEN and CDR2 SYDVKM. The length of the CDR3 is 12 residues. V was cut by 6 bases and J by 7 bases, with 7 bases left in between.

V is TRBV5-1 and J is TRBJ1-2, with D tentatively TRBD1 (6 bases). Germline V gene lookup returns CDR1 SGHRS and CDR2 YFSETQ. With 2 bases removed from V and 6 bases from J, the gap between germline ends came to 11 bases. This CDR3 has 13 amino acids. CDR3 nucleotide sequence: TGCGCCAGCAGCTTACAGGGTACAGATGGCTACACCTTC. Its protein is CASSLQGTDGYTF. The variable domain in full, completed from reference TRBV5-1 and TRBJ1-2, reads KAGVTQTPRYLIKTRGQQVTLSCSPISGHRSVSWYQQTPGQGLQFLFEYFSETQRNKGNFPGRFSGRQFSNSRSEMNVSTLELGDSALYLCASSLQGTDGYTFGSGTRLTVV.

This clonotype was counted only a few times. This chain joins TRBV19 and TRBJ1-5, with D possibly being TRBD1 (5 bases). The germline V gene encodes CDR1 LNHDA and CDR2 SQIVND (reference sequence). The V gene lost 7 bases and the J gene lost 3 bases, with 13 bases spanning the gap. This CDR3 has 14 amino acids. CDR3 amino acids: CASISGALNQPQHF. DNA of the CDR3: TGTGCCAGTATCTCCGGGGCCCTCAATCAGCCCCAGCATTTT. Full variable domain (missing parts from reference TRBV19 and TRBJ1-5): DGGITQSPKYLFRKEGQNVTLSCEQNLNHDAMYWYRQDPGQGLRLIYYSQIVNDFQKGDIAEGYSVSREKKESFPLTVTSAQKNPTAFYLCASISGALNQPQHFGDGTRLSIL.

This clonotype was seen more than once but under ten times. The J gene is TRBJ1-5, the V gene TRBV24-1; no firm D call. Per germline, CDR1 KGHDR and CDR2 SFDVKD. The length of the CDR3 is 13 residues. The ends were cut back, 1 base at V and 6 bases at J, with 6 bases in the middle. The CDR3 here is CATSDLGFQPQHF. The CDR3 DNA is TGTGCCACCAGTGATTTAGGGTTTCAGCCCCAGCATTTT.

This clonotype has at least ten counts. The chain couples TRBV29-1 to TRBJ2-2; TRBD2 might be the D (5 bases). V lost 5 bases and J lost 4, with 14 bases in between. The CDR3 extends over 14 amino acids. From germline, CDR1 is SQVTM and CDR2 ANQGSEA. This chain's CDR3 is CSVLGSITTGELFF. As DNA, the CDR3 is TGCAGCGTTCTAGGGAGCATTACCACCGGGGAGCTGTTTTTT.

This clonotype has ten or more counts. V gene TRBV5-5 combines with J gene TRBJ2-7, with D perhaps matching TRBD1 or TRBD2 (5 bases each). V was trimmed by 4 bases and J by 3 bases, leaving 8 bases between them. This CDR3 contains 12 residues. CDR1 SGHKS and CDR2 YYEKEE come from the germline V gene (reference sequence). The CDR3 bases are TGTGCCAGCAGCCGGGACCGCTACGAGCAGTACTTC. Protein sequence: CASSRDRYEQYF. The variable domain in full, with the rest retrieved from reference TRBV5-5 and TRBJ2-7, is DAGVTQSPTHLIKTRGQQVTLRCSPISGHKSVSWYQQVLGQGPQFIFQYYEKEERGRGNFPDRFSARQFPNYSSELNVNALLLGDSALYLCASSRDRYEQYFGPGTRLTVT.

This clonotype was observed at least ten times. The rearrangement joins TRBV6-6 to TRBJ2-5, with 9 bases lining up with TRBD1. There are 17 residues in the CDR3. Trimming removed 6 bases from V and 1 base from J; junction bases left unmatched: 12. CDR1 is MNHNY and CDR2 is SVGAGI in the germline V gene (reference sequence). CDR3 nucleotide sequence: TGTGCCAGCAGCCGAGAAAGACAGGGGGTAGGCCAAGAGACCCAGTACTTC. It yields the protein CASSRERQGVGQETQYF.

V gene TRBV20-1 combines with J gene TRBJ2-5; D is perhaps TRBD2 (7 bases). CDR1 is DFQATT and CDR2 is SNEGSKA in the germline V gene (reference sequence). The CDR3 runs 16 residues. Trimming pared 3 bases from V and 4 bases from J, leaving 21 bases between. The CDR3 loop is CSASFGDGGLRETQYF. The CDR3 DNA reads TGCAGTGCTAGCTTCGGGGACGGGGGGCTTCGAGAGACCCAGTACTTC.

This clonotype occurred many times. The rearrangement uses TRBV25-1 and TRBJ2-7, with 7 bases lining up with TRBD1. The length of the CDR3 is 15 residues. The ends lost 5 bases at V and 0 bases at J; junction bases unmatched: 7. Per germline, CDR1 MGHDK and CDR2 SYGVNS. CDR3 sequence (DNA): TGTGCCAGCAGTCCGCCGGGACAGTTCTCCTACGAGCAGTACTTC. It yields the protein CASSPPGQFSYEQYF.

The rearrangement links TRBV20-1 to TRBJ2-2, with 13 bases that match TRBD2. Germline V lookup: CDR1 DFQATT, CDR2 SNEGSKA (reference sequence). Trimming took 6 bases from V and 5 from J; bases not matched to a gene: 9. This CDR3 comprises 16 residues. This CDR3 is CSAQLAGGPITGELFF. The CDR3 DNA is TGCAGTGCACAACTAGCGGGAGGGCCGATAACCGGGGAGCTGTTTTTT.

This clonotype was counted at least ten times. The rearrangement joins TRBV7-2 to TRBJ1-2; D is unclear. This CDR3 comprises 15 residues. V was cut by 0 bases and J by 1 base, with 9 bases left in between. Germline CDR1 and CDR2: SGHTA and FQGNSA. The CDR3 region is CASSLALTVNYGYTF. CDR3 in DNA: TGTGCCAGCAGCTTAGCGCTGACGGTTAACTATGGCTACACCTTC.

The J gene is TRBJ2-5, the V gene TRBV11-3; D unclear. The CDR3 runs 13 residues. Germline CDR1 reads SGHNT; CDR2 reads YENEEA. Trimming took 1 base from V and 5 from J, leaving 8 bases between them. CDR3 region: CASSLGSLETQYF. Written as DNA, the CDR3 is TGTGCCAGCAGCTTAGGCAGCCTGGAGACCCAGTACTTC.

This clonotype was seen a few times. J is TRBJ2-7 and V is TRBV20-1; weak D call: TRBD2 (5 bases). Per the germline V gene, CDR1 is DFQATT and CDR2 is SNEGSKA (reference sequence). The germline V and J ends were trimmed by 6 bases and 5 bases, with 17 bases remaining between them. The CDR3 runs 13 residues. DNA of the CDR3: TGCAGTGCCTTTGGGCGACTCGGGGACGAGCAGTACTTC. It is translated as CSAFGRLGDEQYF.

This clonotype was picked up a small number of times. The chain links TRBV28 to TRBJ1-5; no clear D. CDR1 and CDR2 (germline): MDHEN, SYDVKM. Trimming removed 2 bases at V and 1 base at J, with 9 bases between. The CDR3 length is 15 residues. CDR3 protein: CASSLQLDSNQPQHF. The CDR3 nucleotides are TGTGCCAGCAGTTTACAACTGGACAGCAATCAGCCCCAGCATTTT.